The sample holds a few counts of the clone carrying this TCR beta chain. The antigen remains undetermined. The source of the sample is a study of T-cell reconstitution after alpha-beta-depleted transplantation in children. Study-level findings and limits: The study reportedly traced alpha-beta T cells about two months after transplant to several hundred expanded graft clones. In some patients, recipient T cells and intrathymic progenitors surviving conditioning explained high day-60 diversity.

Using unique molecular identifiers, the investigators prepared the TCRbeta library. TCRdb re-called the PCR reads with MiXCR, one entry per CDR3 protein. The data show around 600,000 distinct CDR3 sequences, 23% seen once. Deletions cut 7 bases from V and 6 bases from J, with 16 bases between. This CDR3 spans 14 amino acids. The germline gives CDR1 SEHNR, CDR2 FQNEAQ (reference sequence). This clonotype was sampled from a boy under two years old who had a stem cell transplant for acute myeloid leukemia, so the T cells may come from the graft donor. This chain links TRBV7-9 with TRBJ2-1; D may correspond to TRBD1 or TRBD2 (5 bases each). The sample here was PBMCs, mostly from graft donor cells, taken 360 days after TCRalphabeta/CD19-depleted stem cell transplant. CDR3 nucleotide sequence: TGTGCCAGCAACCGCCATGCTGGGGGCAATGAGCAGTTCTTC. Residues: CASNRHAGGNEQFF.